What follows is one T cell receptor (beta chain) and its context. Its specificity is unknown. Its ends do not fully match the called genes, so a read error is possible. This sample is drawn from a study of cytomegalovirus exposure and HLA in healthy donors. Study-wide results and caveats: Researchers left out some V segments, among them TRBV6-2 and TRBV6-3, as indistinguishable. Among TCR beta chains, those listed as cytomegalovirus-associated numbered some 170.

Germline V lookup: CDR1 SSHAT, CDR2 FNYEAQ (reference sequence). There are 15 residues in the CDR3. PCR was performed using 60 Vbeta and 13 Jbeta primers. The protocol was immunoSEQ multiplex PCR, while the TCRdb copy is restricted to in-frame clones and leaves out a portion. The sample lists about 98,000 clones; less than 70% were seen once. The sequenced material came from PBMCs. The sequence was collected from a female donor in good health and CMV-seronegative. The chain combines TRBV7-7 with TRBJ2-1, with D unresolved. For the CDR3, the DNA is TGTGCTAGCAGCTTGGGCGCCAGCTCCTACAATGAGCAGTTCTTC. This gives the protein CASSLGASSYNEQFF.